These 9 T cell receptor beta chains originate from one sample sequenced in a study of molecular identifiers for immune sequencing clone quantification. TCRdb reanalysed the PCR reads using MiXCR and keeps one entry per CDR3 protein. The sample has hundreds of thousands of distinct CDR3 sequences, roughly 21% seen once. The sequencing input was naive CD8+ T cells from blood, with Jurkat cell RNA spiked in. The subset here: FACS-sorted CD8+CD4-CCR7+CD45RA+ naive T cells. Every receptor here comes from a human donor in good health. Some libraries in this study had Jurkat cell RNA spiked in.

This clonotype was counted at least ten times. V usage is TRBV20-1 and J usage is TRBJ1-1; D ambiguous. The CDR3 has 14 residues. Germline assignment: CDR1 DFQATT and CDR2 SNEGSKA (reference sequence). Between the trimmed V and J ends, which lost 7 bases and 0 bases, there was a span of 15 bases. The CDR3, as DNA: TGCAGTGTTTTTCGGTGGAACATGAACACTGAAGCTTTCTTT. Residues: CSVFRWNMNTEAFF.

This clonotype was seen a few times. The CDR3 nucleotides read TGTGCCAGCAGCGAAACCGGGACGCCATACGAGCAGTACTTC. Protein sequence: CASSETGTPYEQYF. The rearrangement links TRBV13 to TRBJ2-7; D possibly uses TRBD1 or TRBD2 (5 bases each). CDR1 and CDR2 from the germline V gene are PRHDT and FYEKMQ (reference sequence). V was trimmed by 5 bases and J by 4 bases, leaving 15 bases between them. The CDR3 totals 14 residues.

In its sample, this clonotype was seen many times. The V and J genes are TRBV12-3 or TRBV12-4 and TRBJ1-2; D gene unclear. V shed 6 bases and J shed 7 bases, with 15 bases lying between them. The CDR3 extends over 13 amino acids. The CDR3 DNA reads TGTGCCAGCAGCCCTTTGGGGTCCTTTGGCTACACCTTC. Its translation is CASSPLGSFGYTF.

Concerning this clonotype: The junction departs from the called germline gene at one end, perhaps through a read error. This sequence joins TRBV7-6 and TRBJ2-7, with TRBD2 matching 7 bases. From germline, CDR1 is SGHVS and CDR2 FNYEAQ. The CDR3 has 17 residues. CDR3 sequence reads: CVSSVDWAAGVPYEQYF. CDR3 bases: TGTGTCAGCAGCGTAGACTGGGCGGCGGGGGTTCCCTACGAGCAGTACTTC.

This clonotype has only a few counts. This rearrangement joins TRBV4-1 to TRBJ2-7, with 8 positions matching TRBD1. The CDR3 totals 14 residues. V lost 3 bases to trimming and J lost 1 base; unmatched junction nucleotides: 2. The germline CDR1 and CDR2 sequences are MGHRA and YSYEKL. CDR3 region: CASSHDRGSYEQYF. The CDR3 nucleotides are TGCGCCAGCAGCCACGACAGGGGATCCTACGAGCAGTACTTC.

Only a few counts were recorded for this clonotype. The rearrangement links TRBV9 to TRBJ1-5; perhaps TRBD1 as D (5 bases). Trimming stripped 0 bases from V and 7 bases from J, with 14 bases between. Germline V gene lookup returns CDR1 SGDLS and CDR2 YYNGEE. This CDR3 is 15 amino acids long. This chain's CDR3 is CASSVEEGWRQPQHF. CDR3 sequence (DNA): TGTGCCAGCAGCGTAGAGGAGGGGTGGCGGCAGCCCCAGCATTTT.

The chain uses TRBV28 and TRBJ2-7; 10 positions match TRBD2. The CDR3 spans 16 residues. Germline V CDR1 and CDR2: MDHEN, SYDVKM. With 6 bases clipped from V and 4 bases from J, the junction kept 12 bases outside the gene matches. CDR3 amino acids: CASSQGGLAELYEQYF. As DNA, the CDR3 is TGTGCCAGCAGCCAAGGAGGACTAGCGGAGTTATACGAGCAGTACTTC. The full variable domain, with the rest looked up from reference TRBV28 and TRBJ2-7, is DVKVTQSSRYLVKRTGEKVFLECVQDMDHENMFWYRQDPGLGLRLIYFSYDVKMKEKGDIPEGYSVSREKKERFSLILESASTNQTSMYLCASSQGGLAELYEQYFGPGTRLTVT.

This clonotype was recorded many times. This chain links TRBV12-3 or TRBV12-4 with TRBJ2-3, with D possibly being TRBD2 (5 bases). The CDR3 is made up of 15 amino acids. With 6 bases removed from V and 0 bases from J, the gap between germline ends came to 13 bases. This CDR3 is CASSLTTTSTDTQYF. In nucleotides, the CDR3 is TGTGCCAGCAGCTTGACTACTACTAGCACAGATACGCAGTATTTT.

This clonotype has ten or more counts. The chain links TRBV30 to TRBJ2-1; the match to TRBD2 covers 8 bases. CDR3 length equals 15 residues. Germline CDR1 GTSNPN, CDR2 SVGIG (reference sequence). V lost 3 bases to trimming and J lost 3 bases; unmatched junction nucleotides: 7. The CDR3: CAWRDPGTSYNEQFF. The CDR3 DNA reads as TGTGCCTGGAGAGACCCCGGGACTAGCTACAATGAGCAGTTCTTC.